This T cell receptor (beta chain) was retrieved from a study of CD8 T cells in Susac syndrome. An amount of RNA that ranged from roughly 0.5 to 1 ug was reverse transcribed with random hexamers. With immunoSEQ multiplex PCR, TCR beta CDR3 was amplified across 54 Vbeta and 13 Jbeta. TCRdb used MiXCR to reprocess the immunoSEQ multiplex PCR reads, holding one entry per CDR3 protein. The sample yields fewer than 300,000 distinct CDR3 sequences, approximately 84% seen once. This clonotype occurred once. The study sequenced TCR beta in blood CD8+ and CD4+ T cells. Each multiple sclerosis control was a treatment-naive patient with relapsing-remitting disease that was either stable or active. Both CD4+ and CD8+ T cells were negatively isolated, and TEMRA cells underwent FACS enrichment. The germline CDR1 and CDR2 sequences are DFQATT and SNEGSKA (reference sequence). V gave up 6 bases and J gave up 5 bases; unmatched junction bases: 8. The CDR3 is made up of 13 amino acids.

The material sequenced was CD8+ T cells from PBMCs. This sequence originates from a human donor with multiple sclerosis. The chain couples TRBV20-1 to TRBJ1-1, with 8 bases that match TRBD1. The CDR3 sequence: CSATDREGTEAFF. For the CDR3, the DNA is TGCAGTGCGACGGACAGGGAGGGGACTGAAGCTTTCTTT.